This entry features one T cell receptor (beta chain) sequence. Libraries were prepared by immunoSEQ multiplex PCR; TCRdb keeps only in-frame clonotypes and omits some of them. The table lists some 26,000 clones, approximately 78% of them singletons. Prominent immunodeficiency with autoinflammation defined PRAID. The source of the sample is a study of stem cell transplantation in POMP-related autoinflammatory disease. Germline lookup yields CDR1 MNHNY and CDR2 SVGAGI (reference sequence). This CDR3 contains 16 residues. Losses at the gene ends were 2 bases for V and 6 bases for J; bases not matched to a gene: 9.

This receptor was obtained from a human donor with POMP-related autoinflammation and immune dysregulation (PRAID). This chain uses TRBV6-6 with TRBJ1-5, with 8 bases identical to TRBD1. The sample in question was CD4+ T cells from PBMCs, obtained before stem cell transplantation. CDR3 sequence: CASSYPPTGAGQPQHF. DNA for the CDR3: TGTGCCAGCAGTTACCCCCCGACAGGGGCGGGTCAGCCCCAGCATTTT.